This TCR beta chain was profiled in a study of T cell responses to AZD1222 COVID-19 vaccine. The length of the CDR3 is 13 residues. V gave up 6 bases and J gave up 6 bases, with 14 bases separating them. The germline V gene has CDR1 SNHLY and CDR2 FYNNEI. Clones were sequenced by immunoSEQ multiplex PCR, and TCRdb holds only the in-frame ones, with some missing. The sample has more than 85,000 clones, 88% seen once; the top ten hold about 1.6%. The source is an adult in good health. The sample was peripheral blood, taken on day 0 of AZD1222 vaccination. V is TRBV2 and J is TRBJ1-2; D remains unclear. DNA for the CDR3: TGTGCCAGCAGGCGACACCCAAAGGATGGCTACACCTTC. This codes for CASRRHPKDGYTF.